This T cell receptor beta chain is drawn from a study of blood T cell repertoires in COVID-19 (dated by TCRdb to the early 2020s). Context from the whole study: Samples covering the acute and convalescent phases of COVID-19 were provided by collaborators in the United States, Italy and Spain. HLA class I and class II types, where available, came from metadata supplied by the sample provider rather than from assay-based typing. A de-identified subject ID, COVID-19 status, age in years and sex were almost always included in the sample metadata. Samples came from the ongoing ImmuneRACE study (first 160 participants) plus 1,254 subjects from 6 global collaborators. The prospective study material was composed of cDNA or gDNA derived from T cells, B-cell-depleted T cells, or PBMCs. The repertoires were made available in a free public database intended to serve as a resource for research on the immune response to SARS-CoV-2. Deeply sampled blood TCRbeta repertoires from subjects exposed to, actively infected with, or recovered from COVID-19 were included in the dataset.

V lost 2 bases and J lost 1 base; the stretch between them is 16 bases long. CDR1 and CDR2, per the germline V gene (reference sequence), are SGHNT and YYREEE. The CDR3, from cysteine to valine, totals 16 residues. The sequence is cut down to CDR3 DNA, 48 bases in frame from base 1. About this clone: Which antigen it targets is not known. One base away there is no much larger clone; base qualities are not given.

Collaborating institutions collected whole blood in K2EDTA tubes following their own protocols. For TCRbeta analysis, collaborators shipped samples in one of three forms: frozen whole blood, isolated PBMCs, or DNA extracted from either of those sample types. Paper-wide results and their limitations: Clinical and demographic metadata were provided uncurated, with the amount varying by source and participant.

TCRbeta CDR3 regions were amplified from genomic DNA using the immunoSEQ Assay, a bias-controlled multiplex PCR. In the original analysis: The number of nucleated cells in each sample was estimated by amplification of reference gene primers within the assay. To quantify the absolute abundance of each unique TCRbeta CDR3 rearrangement, sequence reads were collapsed and filtered. For each sample, productive Simpson clonality was calculated as the square root of Simpson's diversity index over productive rearrangements. The source is immuneACCESS, and TCRdb retained only in-frame sequences with V and J called. Part of the clones is not carried over; for the studies checked, unresolved V genes explain less than half of this, and the remainder is unexplained. D and trimming were read from the DNA, whereas the V and J calls and clone size are those reported in that table. The sample profile shows more than 70,000 clones; 89% of them were found once. 8.5% to 10% of the sample is taken by the ten largest.

The receptor was derived from a man in his forties or fifties with acute or convalescent COVID-19. The sequenced material came from peripheral blood. The chain uses TRBV5-4 and TRBJ2-7, and perhaps TRBD2 as D gene, on 7 matching bases. For the CDR3, the sequence is CASSFRMGGQSYEQYV. The DNA sequence is given as TGTGCCAGCAGCTTTCGTATGGGGGGGCAATCCTACGAGCAGTACGTC.